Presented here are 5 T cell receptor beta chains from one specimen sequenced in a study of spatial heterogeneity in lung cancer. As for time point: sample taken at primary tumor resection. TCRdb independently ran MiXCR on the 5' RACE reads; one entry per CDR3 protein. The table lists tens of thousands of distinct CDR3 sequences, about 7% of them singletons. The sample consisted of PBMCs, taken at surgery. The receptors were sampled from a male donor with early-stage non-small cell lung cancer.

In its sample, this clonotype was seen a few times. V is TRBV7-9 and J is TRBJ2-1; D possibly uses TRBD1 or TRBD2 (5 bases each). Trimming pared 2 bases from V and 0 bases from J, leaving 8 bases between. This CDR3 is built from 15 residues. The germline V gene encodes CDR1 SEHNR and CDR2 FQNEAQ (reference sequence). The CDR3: CASSLHGGSYNEQFF. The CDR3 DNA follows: TGTGCCAGCAGCTTACATGGGGGCTCCTACAATGAGCAGTTCTTC.

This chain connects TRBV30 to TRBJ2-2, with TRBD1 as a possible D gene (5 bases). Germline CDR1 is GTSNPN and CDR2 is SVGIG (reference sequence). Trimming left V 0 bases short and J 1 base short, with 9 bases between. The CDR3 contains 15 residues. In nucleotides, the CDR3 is TGTGCCTGGAGTGTAATTGACAGGAACACCGGGGAGCTGTTTTTT. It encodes CAWSVIDRNTGELFF.

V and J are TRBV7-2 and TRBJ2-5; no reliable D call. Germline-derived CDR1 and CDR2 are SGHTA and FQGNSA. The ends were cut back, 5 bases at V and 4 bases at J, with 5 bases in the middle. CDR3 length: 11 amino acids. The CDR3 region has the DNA TGTGCCAGCAGCGCAAGAGAGACCCAGTACTTC. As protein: CASSARETQYF.

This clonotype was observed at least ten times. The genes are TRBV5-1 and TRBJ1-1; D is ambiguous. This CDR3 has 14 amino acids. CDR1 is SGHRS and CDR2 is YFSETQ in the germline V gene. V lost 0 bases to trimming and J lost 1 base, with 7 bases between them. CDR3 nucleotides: TGCGCCAGCAGCTTGGGGACCCGGAACACTGAAGCTTTCTTT. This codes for CASSLGTRNTEAFF.

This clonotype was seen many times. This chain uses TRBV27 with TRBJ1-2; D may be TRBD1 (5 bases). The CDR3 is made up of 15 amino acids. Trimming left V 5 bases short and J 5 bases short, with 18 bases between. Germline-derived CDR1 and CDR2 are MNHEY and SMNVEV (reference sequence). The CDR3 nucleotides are TGTGCCAGCAGTCCGGGGACTCTTTTAGGGTATGGCTACACCTTC. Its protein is CASSPGTLLGYGYTF.